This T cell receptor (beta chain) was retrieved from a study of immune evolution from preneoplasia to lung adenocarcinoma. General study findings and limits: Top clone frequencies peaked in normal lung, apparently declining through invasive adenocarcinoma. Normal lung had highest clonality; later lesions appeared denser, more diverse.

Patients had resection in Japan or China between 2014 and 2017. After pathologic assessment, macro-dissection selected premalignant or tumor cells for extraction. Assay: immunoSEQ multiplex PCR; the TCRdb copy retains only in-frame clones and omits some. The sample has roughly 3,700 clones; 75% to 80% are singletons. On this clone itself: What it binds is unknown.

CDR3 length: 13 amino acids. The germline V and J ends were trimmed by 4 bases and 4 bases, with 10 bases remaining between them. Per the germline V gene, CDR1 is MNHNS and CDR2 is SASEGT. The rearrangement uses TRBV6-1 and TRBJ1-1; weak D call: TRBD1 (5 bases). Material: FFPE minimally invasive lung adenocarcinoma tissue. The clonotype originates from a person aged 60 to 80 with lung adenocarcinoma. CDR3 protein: CASSGRVGTEAFF. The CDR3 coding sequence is TGTGCCAGCAGTGGCAGGGTGGGCACTGAAGCTTTCTTT.